These 15 T cell receptor beta chains came from one sample sequenced in a study of CD8 T cells in Susac syndrome. RNA was extracted with the RNeasy kit, and a quantity of about 0.45 to 1 ug was reverse transcribed using random hexamers. Each CDR3 protein gets one entry after TCRdb re-called the immunoSEQ multiplex PCR reads with MiXCR. The table includes some 240,000 distinct CDR3 sequences, about 96% detected once. Sequenced input: CD4+ T cells from PBMCs. These receptor sequences come from a human donor with Susac syndrome.

This clonotype was recorded once. J is TRBJ2-1 and V is TRBV4-1; 10 bases are shared with TRBD2. This CDR3 has 15 residues. V was pared by 3 bases and J by 5 bases, with 4 bases of the junction left unmatched. In germline, CDR1 is MGHRA, CDR2 YSYEKL. CDR3 coding DNA: TGCGCCAGCAGCCATCTCAGCGGGAGGGACAATGAGCAGTTCTTC. It specifies CASSHLSGRDNEQFF.

This clonotype was detected once. This chain uses TRBV20-1 with TRBJ1-2; D unclear. Trimming removed 0 bases at V and 7 bases at J, with 6 bases between. The CDR3 consists of 11 residues. Germline V gene lookup returns CDR1 DFQATT and CDR2 SNEGSKA (reference sequence). The chain's CDR3 is CSAREGPGYTF. The CDR3 DNA reads TGCAGTGCTAGAGAAGGCCCTGGCTACACCTTC.

The chain recombines TRBV6-1 with TRBJ2-1, with 13 nucleotides matching TRBD2. The CDR3 loop spans 17 amino acids. Germline CDR1 MNHNS, CDR2 SASEGT. J lost 7 bases, V lost 5 bases, and 11 bases had no gene match. This chain's CDR3 is CASSRPGLAGDSNEQFF. The CDR3 DNA reads as TGTGCCAGCAGTCGACCCGGACTAGCGGGAGACTCGAATGAGCAGTTCTTC.

The chain has TRBV29-1 and TRBJ2-5, with D possibly being TRBD2 (5 bases). The CDR3 loop spans 14 amino acids. Per the germline V gene, CDR1 is SQVTM and CDR2 is ANQGSEA. The ends were cut back, 3 bases at V and 4 bases at J, with 15 bases in the middle. The CDR3 loop is CSVDVVAGVETQYF. CDR3 sequence (DNA): TGCAGCGTTGACGTCGTTGCGGGTGTAGAGACCCAGTACTTC. The full variable domain, with the rest looked up from reference TRBV29-1 and TRBJ2-5, is SAVISQKPSRDICQRGTSLTIQCQVDSQVTMMFWYRQQPGQSLTLIATANQGSEATYESGFVIDKFPISRPNLTFSTLTVSNMSPEDSSIYLCSVDVVAGVETQYFGPGTRLLVL.

This rearrangement joins TRBV12-3 or TRBV12-4 to TRBJ2-7, with unresolved D. This CDR3 is 15 amino acids long. V dropped 0 bases and J dropped 2 bases, with 11 bases sitting between them. The CDR3 sequence: CASSLALGLAYEQYF. Written as DNA, the CDR3 is TGTGCCAGCAGTTTAGCGCTTGGCCTTGCCTACGAGCAGTACTTC.

The chain couples TRBV5-1 to TRBJ1-2, with 9 bases fitting TRBD1. Per germline, CDR1 SGHRS and CDR2 YFSETQ. The CDR3 spans 15 residues. With 3 bases clipped from V and 3 bases from J, the junction kept 6 bases outside the gene matches. The DNA for the CDR3 is TGCGCCAGCAGCTGGGGACAGGGCCGAGACTATGGCTACACCTTC. It translates to CASSWGQGRDYGYTF.

The V gene is TRBV28, the J gene TRBJ2-1; 8 positions agree with TRBD2. V was pared by 5 bases and J by 11 bases, with 14 bases of the junction left unmatched. This CDR3 spans 15 amino acids. Germline CDR1 reads MDHEN; CDR2 reads SYDVKM. Here the CDR3 reads CASSAPGLVLSKQFF. For the CDR3, the DNA is TGTGCCAGCAGTGCACCGGGACTAGTTCTTTCTAAGCAGTTCTTC.

V usage is TRBV7-3 and J usage is TRBJ2-3; 7 positions match TRBD2. V lost 5 bases, J lost 1 base, and 12 bases stayed unmatched. The CDR3 is made up of 17 amino acids. Germline values: CDR1 SGHTA, CDR2 FQGTGA. CDR3 residues: CASSPWGEGLGTDTQYF. The DNA for the CDR3 is TGTGCCAGCAGCCCCTGGGGGGAGGGGCTTGGCACAGATACGCAGTATTTT.

CDR3 nucleotide sequence: TGTGCCAGCAGCCCCCTGTCAGGTTACCAAGAGACCCAGTACTTC. This translates into CASSPLSGYQETQYF. The genes are TRBV9 and TRBJ2-5, with D hard to call. This CDR3 region has 15 residues. Trimming took off 4 bases at V and 0 bases at J, with 13 bases between the two ends. Germline loops: CDR1 SGDLS, CDR2 YYNGEE.

As DNA, the CDR3 is TGTGCCAGCAGCCCTGGGTCGTACAGGGGAACCCTCTCTGGGGCCAACGTCCTGACTTTC. This translates into CASSPGSYRGTLSGANVLTF. The chain carries TRBV28 and TRBJ2-6; 7 positions match TRBD1. The junction had 17 bases not matched to a gene; V was cut back by 6 bases and J by 0 bases. The CDR3 totals 20 residues. Germline CDR1 reads MDHEN; CDR2 reads SYDVKM.

The chain couples TRBV14 to TRBJ2-3, with TRBD2 matching over 11 bases. Germline V lookup: CDR1 SGHDN, CDR2 FVKESK. Germline trimming cut 3 bases from V and 7 bases from J; bases unmatched to any gene: 6. This CDR3 contains 15 residues. As DNA, the CDR3 is TGTGCCAGCAGCCAGGGACTAGCGGCGACCAATACGCAGTATTTT. It specifies CASSQGLAATNTQYF.

The chain carries TRBV3-1 and TRBJ2-7, with D possibly TRBD2 on 6 matching bases. Germline V gene sequence: CDR1 LGHDT, CDR2 YNNKEL (reference sequence). The CDR3 has 13 residues. Trimming left V 3 bases short and J 6 bases short, with 12 bases between. CDR3 nucleotide sequence: TGTGCCAGCAGCCATGGAGGGGTTCGCGAGCAGTACTTC. It yields the protein CASSHGGVREQYF.

This chain joins TRBV4-2 and TRBJ2-3; no definite D call. The CDR3 is 14 amino acids. CDR1 is LGHNA and CDR2 is YNFKEQ in the germline V gene. Trimming cost V 1 base and J 6 bases, with 11 bases left between them. CDR3 DNA: TGTGCCAGCAGCCAAGGAGGACCAGCCGATACGCAGTATTTT. Its protein product is CASSQGGPADTQYF.

The chain links TRBV9 to TRBJ1-2; TRBD1 aligns across 7 bases. Germline-derived CDR1 and CDR2 are SGDLS and YYNGEE. The CDR3 loop spans 13 amino acids. V lost 4 bases, J lost 9 bases, and 9 bases stayed unmatched. CDR3 amino acids: CASSQGQPGCYTF. CDR3 nucleotides: TGTGCCAGCAGCCAGGGACAGCCGGGATGCTACACCTTC.

The chain has TRBV28 and TRBJ1-5; unclear D gene. CDR3 length equals 12 residues. V dropped 8 bases and J dropped 9 bases, with 14 bases sitting between them. Per the germline V gene, CDR1 is MDHEN and CDR2 is SYDVKM. CDR3 nucleotides: TGTGCCAGCCGACCATCTGCGCGGCCCCAGCATTTT. Translated, it gives CASRPSARPQHF.